The 15 T cell receptor beta chains below were found in one sample sequenced in a study of identical twins. TCRdb re-called the 5' RACE reads through MiXCR, storing one row per CDR3 protein. Counted here are 700,000 or so distinct CDR3 sequences, 21% occurring once; the ten biggest clones make up 4.3%. These same records also appear under a second study, on T cells expressing NK-cell markers.

Sequencing was carried out using PBMCs. The origin of the receptors is a young woman in good health.

This clonotype was counted between two and nine times. This sequence joins TRBV20-1 and TRBJ2-1; 15 positions agree with TRBD2. Germline CDR1 is DFQATT and CDR2 is SNEGSKA (reference sequence). J lost 0 bases, V lost 5 bases, and 8 bases had no gene match. The length of the CDR3 is 18 residues. This CDR3 reads CSADGTSGRLSSYNEQFF. CDR3 DNA sequence: TGCAGTGCTGATGGGACTAGCGGGAGGTTGAGCTCCTACAATGAGCAGTTCTTC.

This clonotype was observed a few times. V usage is TRBV20-1 and J usage is TRBJ2-7, with a possible D match to TRBD1 (6 bases). Looked up from germline, CDR1 is DFQATT and CDR2 is SNEGSKA (reference sequence). Trimming removed 6 bases at V and 0 bases at J, with 15 bases between. The CDR3 has 14 residues. The CDR3 region is CSATDRRSSYEQYF. The CDR3 region has the DNA TGCAGTGCCACCGACAGGCGTAGCTCCTACGAGCAGTACTTC.

This chain's CDR3 is CAITDSYTGELFF. CDR3 bases: TGTGCCATCACAGACTCGTACACCGGGGAGCTGTTTTTT. The V call is TRBV10-3, the J call TRBJ2-2; D unclear. V was pared by 7 bases and J by 3 bases, with 9 bases between. The CDR3 sequence is 13 residues long. Per germline, CDR1 ENHRY and CDR2 SYGVKD.

This chain uses TRBV10-3 with TRBJ1-2, with D perhaps matching TRBD1 (5 bases). There are 13 residues in the CDR3. Between the trimmed V and J ends, which lost 11 bases and 6 bases, there was a span of 19 bases. The germline CDR1 and CDR2 sequences are ENHRY and SYGVKD. The CDR3 region is CASQPGRSDGYTF. CDR3 DNA sequence: TGTGCCTCCCAGCCGGGACGGAGTGATGGCTACACCTTC.

The gene calls are TRBV29-1 and TRBJ2-1, with D unresolved. The CDR3 loop spans 14 amino acids. V lost 4 bases and J lost 2, with 12 bases in between. Germline V lookup: CDR1 SQVTM, CDR2 ANQGSEA. CDR3 sequence (DNA): TGCAGCGTTGTGCGAGGTGGGGCCTACAATGAGCAGTTCTTC. Residues: CSVVRGGAYNEQFF.

This chain joins TRBV20-1 and TRBJ1-2; D unresolved. The V and J ends lost 5 bases and 4 bases respectively, with 11 bases between them. CDR3 length equals 12 residues. Germline V lookup: CDR1 DFQATT, CDR2 SNEGSKA (reference sequence). The CDR3 reads CSAPSGRYGYTF. In DNA form, the CDR3 reads TGCAGTGCTCCCTCCGGGCGCTATGGCTACACCTTC.

This clonotype has more than one count but fewer than ten. V usage is TRBV6-1 and J usage is TRBJ2-7, with a tentative D call TRBD1 (5 bases). Trimming removed 10 bases at V and 2 bases at J, with 21 bases between. CDR3 length equals 15 residues. CDR1 is MNHNS and CDR2 is SASEGT in the germline V gene. CDR3 amino acids: CATKTLGQIAYEQYF. CDR3 nucleotides: TGTGCCACCAAAACTCTGGGGCAGATTGCCTACGAGCAGTACTTC.

This clonotype was counted between two and nine times. The CDR3 DNA is TGTGCCATCAGGCGTGCCACAGAGGAGGAAGCTTTCTTT. Its translation: CAIRRATEEEAFF. The chain combines TRBV10-3 with TRBJ1-1; no clear D gene. V lost 6 bases and J lost 8, with 16 bases in between. Germline V gene sequence: CDR1 ENHRY, CDR2 SYGVKD. CDR3 size: 13 residues.

The chain joins TRBV7-9 to TRBJ1-6; tentative D call: TRBD1 (5 bases). With 4 bases removed from V and 7 bases from J, the gap between germline ends came to 14 bases. Germline V gene lookup returns CDR1 SEHNR and CDR2 FQNEAQ (reference sequence). The CDR3 is 15 amino acids. This CDR3 is CASSSLDMPNSPLHF. The CDR3 DNA follows: TGTGCCAGCAGCTCCCTGGACATGCCGAATTCACCCCTCCACTTT. Full variable domain (missing parts from reference TRBV7-9 and TRBJ1-6): DTGVSQNPRHKITKRGQNVTFRCDPISEHNRLYWYRQTLGQGPEFLTYFQNEAQLEKSRLLSDRFSAERPKGSFSTLEIQRTEQGDSAMYLCASSSLDMPNSPLHFGNGTRLTVT.

The table lists this clonotype with a few counts. The rearrangement uses TRBV7-6 and TRBJ1-3; 8 bases match TRBD1. CDR3 length equals 13 residues. Looked up from germline, CDR1 is SGHVS and CDR2 is FNYEAQ. Germline trimming cut 3 bases from V and 8 bases from J; bases unmatched to any gene: 3. CDR3 region: CASSLGQAHTIYF. The CDR3 region has the DNA TGTGCCAGCAGCTTGGGACAGGCCCACACCATATATTTT. Full variable domain (outside the CDR3, taken from reference TRBV7-6 and TRBJ1-3): GAGVSQSPRYKVTKRGQDVALRCDPISGHVSLYWYRQALGQGPEFLTYFNYEAQQDKSGLPNDRFSAERPEGSISTLTIQRTEQRDSAMYRCASSLGQAHTIYFGEGSWLTVV.

This chain links TRBV5-1 with TRBJ2-3; 7 bases agree with TRBD2. Germline loops: CDR1 SGHRS, CDR2 YFSETQ. The CDR3 consists of 14 residues. V was pared by 3 bases and J by 3 bases, with 4 bases of the junction left unmatched. The CDR3 DNA follows: TGCGCCAGCAGCTCTCGACTAGCTACAGATACGCAGTATTTT. This sequence encodes CASSSRLATDTQYF.

The chain carries TRBV5-1 and TRBJ2-3; a possible D gene is TRBD2 (5 bases). Per germline, CDR1 SGHRS and CDR2 YFSETQ. This CDR3 comprises 14 residues. Between the trimmed V and J ends, which lost 7 bases and 1 base, there was a span of 13 bases. CDR3 sequence (DNA): TGCGCCAGCGCCTGGGCCGGGGGCACAGATACGCAGTATTTT. It is translated as CASAWAGGTDTQYF.

This clonotype was seen more than once but under ten times. This chain connects TRBV20-1 to TRBJ2-2; D is unclear. From germline, CDR1 is DFQATT and CDR2 SNEGSKA (reference sequence). V lost 3 bases and J 6 bases, leaving 8 bases between the germline ends. The CDR3 length is 12 residues. CDR3 sequence reads: CSASSGAGELFF. CDR3 sequence (DNA): TGCAGTGCTAGTAGTGGTGCCGGGGAGCTGTTTTTT.

This clonotype came up a few times. The rearrangement links TRBV5-1 to TRBJ2-1; 10 bases match TRBD2. The CDR3 totals 15 residues. V lost 4 bases, J lost 4 bases, and 5 bases stayed unmatched. The germline V gene encodes CDR1 SGHRS and CDR2 YFSETQ. The CDR3 bases are TGCGCCAGCAGCCTAGCGGGAGACGGTTACAATGAGCAGTTCTTC. This codes for CASSLAGDGYNEQFF. The full variable domain, its missing parts supplied by reference TRBV5-1 and TRBJ2-1, is KAGVTQTPRYLIKTRGQQVTLSCSPISGHRSVSWYQQTPGQGLQFLFEYFSETQRNKGNFPGRFSGRQFSNSRSEMNVSTLELGDSALYLCASSLAGDGYNEQFFGPGTRLTVL.

The table lists this clonotype with a few counts. The gene calls are TRBV5-6 and TRBJ2-1, with 9 bases identical to TRBD2. The CDR3 has 14 amino acids. The trim removed 5 bases at V and 9 bases at J, leaving 9 bases unmatched. Germline lookup yields CDR1 SGHDT and CDR2 YYEEEE. The CDR3: CASRRREGQGEQFF. The DNA of the CDR3 is TGTGCCAGCAGAAGGCGGGAGGGCCAGGGTGAGCAGTTCTTC.